This record looks at one T cell receptor (beta chain) sequence and its context. This sample is drawn from a study of blood T cells in healthy people across ages. Combining a sample-barcoded 5' primer with a J-beta primer mix, a second PCR ran for roughly 7 to 12 cycles. Each CDR3 protein gets one entry after TCRdb re-called the 5' RACE reads with MiXCR. The data contain 780,000 or so distinct CDR3 sequences, around 25% of them singletons. V lost 5 bases and J 5 bases, leaving 9 bases between the germline ends. The CDR3 spans 13 residues. This sample was shared with a second study, whose subject was T cells of mothers and their children. As reported in that work: Mothers yielded over 10 million CDR3 reads, children several million each.

V usage is TRBV12-3 or TRBV12-4 and J usage is TRBJ2-2; the D is unclear. The receptor's source is a boy aged 10-17 years in good health. Sequenced input: blood. Here the CDR3 DNA reads TGTGCCAGCAGTACAGTATTTACCGGGGAGCTGTTTTTT. Protein sequence: CASSTVFTGELFF.